The 8 T cell receptor beta chains given below trace back to one sample, sequenced in a study of tumor-infiltrating lymphocytes in primary liver carcinoma. The template, 500 ng total RNA, yielded TCR beta cDNA made with a constant-region primer. Three nested multiplex PCR rounds of slightly modified ARM-PCR generated TCR beta libraries. With TRBV1-TRBV30 forward primers and a C-beta reverse primer, the first two PCR rounds were run for about 10 cycles each. Using its own MiXCR run on the multiplex PCR reads, TCRdb lists one record per CDR3 protein. This table holds some 320,000 distinct CDR3 sequences, approximately 60% found once. The study extracted blood RNA from unsorted whole blood and also extracted germline DNA. What was sequenced was peripheral blood. The receptor source for this set is a man in his forties with primary liver carcinoma and hepatitis B virus infection.

The chain couples TRBV14 to TRBJ2-1; no firm D call. The CDR3 extends over 18 amino acids. The germline V gene has CDR1 SGHDN and CDR2 FVKESK. Trimming pared 0 bases from V and 4 bases from J, leaving 19 bases between. CDR3: CASSQDRRRTALYNEQFF. Written as DNA, the CDR3 is TGTGCCAGCAGCCAAGATCGAAGGCGTACAGCGCTTTACAATGAGCAGTTCTTC.

This clonotype has only one observation. The V and J genes are TRBV5-1 and TRBJ2-5; D gene unclear. This CDR3 contains 16 residues. The V gene's germline CDR1 is SGHRS and CDR2 YFSETQ. V was pared by 0 bases and J by 1 base, with 13 bases between. The CDR3: CASSLVAVTSQETQYF. The CDR3 DNA reads TGCGCCAGCAGCTTGGTGGCAGTTACCAGCCAAGAGACCCAGTACTTC.

At least ten counts were recorded for this clonotype. The chain couples TRBV6-5 to TRBJ1-5; weak D call: TRBD1 (5 bases). The germline CDR1 and CDR2 sequences are MNHEY and SVGAGI. Trimming cost V 7 bases and J 2 bases, with 12 bases left between them. The CDR3 spans 14 residues. Here the CDR3 DNA reads TGTGCCAGCAAAAGGGGACGGGGCAATCAGCCCCAGCATTTT. As protein: CASKRGRGNQPQHF.

The chain couples TRBV6-6 to TRBJ2-3; perhaps TRBD2 as D (5 bases). Trimming removed 11 bases at V and 4 bases at J, with 13 bases between. Germline CDR1 and CDR2: MNHNY and SVGAGI (reference sequence). This CDR3 is built from 12 residues. The CDR3 here is CAYIPEADTQYF. The CDR3, as DNA: TGTGCCTACATCCCGGAGGCAGATACGCAGTATTTT.

V gene TRBV11-2 combines with J gene TRBJ2-7; 7 nucleotides agree with TRBD1. The CDR3 contains 13 residues. J was trimmed by 3 bases and V by 7 bases; bases with no gene match: 6. From germline, CDR1 is SGHAT and CDR2 FQNNGV. In DNA form, the CDR3 reads TGTGCCAGCAAGCCAAGGACAGGCTACGAGCAGTACTTC. Translating it yields CASKPRTGYEQYF. The complete variable domain, with remaining parts taken from reference TRBV11-2 and TRBJ2-7, reads EAGVAQSPRYKIIEKRQSVAFWCNPISGHATLYWYQQILGQGPKLLIQFQNNGVVDDSQLPKDRFSAERLKGVDSTLKIQPAKLEDSAVYLCASKPRTGYEQYFGPGTRLTVT.

Notes on this clonotype: At one end the junction does not follow the germline gene, possibly because of a read error. The rearrangement joins TRBV5-4 to TRBJ2-1; D perhaps matches TRBD1 (6 bases). The CDR3 has 15 amino acids. In germline, CDR1 is SGHNT, CDR2 YYREEE (reference sequence). DNA of the CDR3: TGTGTCAGCAGCTTGGGGACACTACCCTACAATGAGCAGTTCTTC. Its protein is CVSSLGTLPYNEQFF.

Concerning this clonotype itself: Compared with germline, one end of the junction differs, possibly owing to a read error. V usage is TRBV4-3 and J usage is TRBJ2-7; 12 bases align to TRBD2. CDR1 and CDR2 (germline): LGHNA, YSLEER. This CDR3 is built from 15 residues. The CDR3 reads CASSQDWTSGIRRYF. CDR3 DNA sequence: TGCGCCAGCAGCCAAGATTGGACTAGCGGGATTCGGCGGTACTTT.

Points on this clonotype: A much larger clone sits a single nucleotide away, making a read error possible. The rearrangement links TRBV6-1 to TRBJ2-7; possibly TRBD1 for D (6 bases). Germline loops: CDR1 MNHNS, CDR2 SASEGT. The CDR3 extends over 14 amino acids. The CDR3 region has the DNA TGTGCCGGCAGTGAATACAGGGATTATGGCGAGCAGTACTTC. Translating it yields CAGSEYRDYGEQYF.